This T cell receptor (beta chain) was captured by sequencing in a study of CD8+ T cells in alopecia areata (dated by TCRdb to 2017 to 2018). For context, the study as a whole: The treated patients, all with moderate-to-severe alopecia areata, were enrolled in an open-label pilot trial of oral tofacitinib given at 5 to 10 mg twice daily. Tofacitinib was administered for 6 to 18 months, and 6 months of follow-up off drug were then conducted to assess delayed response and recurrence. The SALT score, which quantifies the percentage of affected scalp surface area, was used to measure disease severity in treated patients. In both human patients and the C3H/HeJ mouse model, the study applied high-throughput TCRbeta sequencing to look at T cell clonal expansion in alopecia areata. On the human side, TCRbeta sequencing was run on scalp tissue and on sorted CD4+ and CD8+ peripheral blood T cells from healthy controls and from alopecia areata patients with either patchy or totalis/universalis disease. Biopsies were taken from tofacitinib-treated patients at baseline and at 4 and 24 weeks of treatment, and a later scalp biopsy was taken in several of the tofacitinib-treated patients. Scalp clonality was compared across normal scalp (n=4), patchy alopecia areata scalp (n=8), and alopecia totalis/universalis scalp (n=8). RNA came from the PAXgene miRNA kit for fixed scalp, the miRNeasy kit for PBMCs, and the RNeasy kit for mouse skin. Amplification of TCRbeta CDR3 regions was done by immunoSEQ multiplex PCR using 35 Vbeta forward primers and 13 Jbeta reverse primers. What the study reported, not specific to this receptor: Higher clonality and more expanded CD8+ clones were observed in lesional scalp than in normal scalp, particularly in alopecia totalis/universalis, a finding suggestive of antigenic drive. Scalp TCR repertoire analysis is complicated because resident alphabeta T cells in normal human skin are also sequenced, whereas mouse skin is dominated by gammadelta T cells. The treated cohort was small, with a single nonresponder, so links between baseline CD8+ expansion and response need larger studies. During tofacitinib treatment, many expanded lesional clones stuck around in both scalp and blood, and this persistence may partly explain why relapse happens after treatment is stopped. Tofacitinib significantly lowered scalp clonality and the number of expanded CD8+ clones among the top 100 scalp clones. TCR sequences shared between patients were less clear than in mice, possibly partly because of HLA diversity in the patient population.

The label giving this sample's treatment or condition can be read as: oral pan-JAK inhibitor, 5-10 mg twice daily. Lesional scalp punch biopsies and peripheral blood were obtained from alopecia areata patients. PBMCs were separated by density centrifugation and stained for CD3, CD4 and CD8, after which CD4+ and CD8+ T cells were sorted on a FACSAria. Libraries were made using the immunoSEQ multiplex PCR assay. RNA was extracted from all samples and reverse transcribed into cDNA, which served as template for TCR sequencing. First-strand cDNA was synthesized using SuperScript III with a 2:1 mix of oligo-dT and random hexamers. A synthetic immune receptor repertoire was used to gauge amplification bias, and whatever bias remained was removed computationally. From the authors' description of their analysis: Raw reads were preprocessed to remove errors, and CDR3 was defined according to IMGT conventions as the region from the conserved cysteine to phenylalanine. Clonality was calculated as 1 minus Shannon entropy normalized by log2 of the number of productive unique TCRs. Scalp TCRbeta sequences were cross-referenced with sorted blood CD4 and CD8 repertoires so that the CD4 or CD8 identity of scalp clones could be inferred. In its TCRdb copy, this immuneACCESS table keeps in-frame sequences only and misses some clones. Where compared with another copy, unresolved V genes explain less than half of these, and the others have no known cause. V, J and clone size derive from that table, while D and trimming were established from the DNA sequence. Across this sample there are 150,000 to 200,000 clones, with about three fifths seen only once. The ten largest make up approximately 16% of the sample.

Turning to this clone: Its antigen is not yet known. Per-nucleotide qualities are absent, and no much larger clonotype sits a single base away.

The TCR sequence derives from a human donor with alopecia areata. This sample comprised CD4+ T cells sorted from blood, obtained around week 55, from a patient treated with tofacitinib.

The nucleotide sequence reads TGTGCCAGCAAAGAGAGCATCGGGGAGCTGTTTTTT. The translation is CASKESIGELFF. The V and J genes are TRBV6-6 and TRBJ2-2, with the D gene not confidently named. Looking up the germline V gene (reference sequence) yields CDR1 MNHNY and CDR2 SVGAGI. Trimming costs V 7 bases and J 7 bases, and their ends lie 10 bases apart. The CDR3, from cysteine to phenylalanine, totals 12 residues. The kept DNA is CDR3 alone, 36 bases in frame from the first base.